The 5 T cell receptor beta chains in this list originate from one sample, sequenced in a study of T cell changes during pregnancy in multiple sclerosis (dated by TCRdb to about 2019). Library preparation used the immunoSEQ multiplex PCR assay. TCRdb holds this immuneACCESS table with in-frame rearrangements only. Some clones are missing; in checked studies, unresolved V genes explain under half, and the rest has no known cause. Across this sample there are some 60,000 clones, with roughly 93% seen only once. Less than 0.45% of the sample is taken by the ten largest. The sample here was CD4+ T cells from peripheral blood mononuclear cells, taken before pregnancy. These TCRs come from a female donor with multiple sclerosis, enrolled in a pregnancy study.

V gene TRBV29-1 combines with J gene TRBJ2-2, with D tentatively TRBD1 (5 bases). The CDR3 has 12 amino acids. Trimming pared 6 bases from V and 5 bases from J, leaving 10 bases between. In germline, CDR1 is SQVTM, CDR2 ANQGSEA. The CDR3 protein is CSVGKGTGELFF. CDR3 in DNA: TGCAGCGTGGGGAAGGGGACCGGGGAGCTGTTTTTT.

V gene TRBV9 combines with J gene TRBJ1-1; D unclear. CDR3 length equals 13 residues. Looked up from germline, CDR1 is SGDLS and CDR2 is YYNGEE. The V gene lost 0 bases and the J gene lost 3 bases, with 6 bases spanning the gap. The CDR3 DNA reads as TGTGCCAGCAGCGTAGGGTTAGACACTGAAGCTTTCTTT. Translating it yields CASSVGLDTEAFF. Complete variable domain (other parts from reference TRBV9 and TRBJ1-1): DSGVTQTPKHLITATGQRVTLRCSPRSGDLSVYWYQQSLDQGLQFLIQYYNGEERAKGNILERFSAQQFPDLHSELNLSSLELGDSALYFCASSVGLDTEAFFGQGTRLTVV.

This clone was observed once. The chain employs TRBV7-2 and TRBJ2-7, with 7 bases aligning to TRBD2. Germline values: CDR1 SGHTA, CDR2 FQGNSA. The ends lost 5 bases at V and 2 bases at J; junction bases unmatched: 6. CDR3 length: 14 amino acids. The DNA of the CDR3 is TGTGCCAGCAGCAGAAGCGGGGTTGCCTACGAGCAGTACTTC. Protein: CASSRSGVAYEQYF.

The V and J genes are TRBV18 and TRBJ2-7; the match to TRBD2 covers 7 bases. CDR1 KGHSH and CDR2 LQKENI come from the germline V gene. The CDR3 covers 15 residues. V lost 1 base to trimming and J lost 6 bases; unmatched junction nucleotides: 9. Written as DNA, the CDR3 is TGTGCCAGCTCACCACAAGGAGGGAGGGCGGGCGAGCAGTACTTC. Protein sequence: CASSPQGGRAGEQYF.

The chain links TRBV6-1 to TRBJ1-1; D might be TRBD1 (5 bases). Germline-derived CDR1 and CDR2 are MNHNS and SASEGT. This CDR3 spans 14 amino acids. V was trimmed by 4 bases and J by 6 bases, leaving 15 bases between them. The CDR3 sequence is CASSVQGGRAEAFF. The CDR3 coding sequence is TGTGCCAGCAGTGTGCAGGGTGGGAGGGCTGAAGCTTTCTTT.